Below, 8 T cell receptor beta chains from the same sample are listed, as sequenced in a study of shared clonotypes between healthy human individuals. The repertoire was sequenced with immunoSEQ multiplex PCR; TCRdb's copy has only in-frame clones and lacks some. Of about 1 million clones in the sample, around 74% were seen once. The source material was memory CD4+ T cells sorted from blood. Specified subset: CD45RA-negative fraction. These receptors originate from a man aged 18 to 29 in good health.

This clone was seen only once. This rearrangement joins TRBV7-8 to TRBJ2-2; D is perhaps TRBD2 (6 bases). V dropped 6 bases and J dropped 6 bases, with 23 bases sitting between them. Germline-derived CDR1 and CDR2 are SGHVS and FQNEAQ. The CDR3 totals 17 residues. DNA of the CDR3: TGTGCCAGCAGGGAGGGGCCGGAGGTTTTTGTCCCCGGGGAGCTGTTTTTT. Translated: CASREGPEVFVPGELFF. The variable domain in full, with the rest retrieved from reference TRBV7-8 and TRBJ2-2, is GAGVSQSPRYKVAKRGQDVALRCDPISGHVSLFWYQQALGQGPEFLTYFQNEAQLDKSGLPSDRFFAERPEGSVSTLKIQRTQQEDSAVYLCASREGPEVFVPGELFFGEGSRLTVL.

V is TRBV21-1 and J is TRBJ2-7; the D call of TRBD2 is as the table states it, not checked on the DNA. TRBV21-1 counts as a pseudogene. The CDR3 covers 13 residues. The CDR3 loop is CASRKRAGDEQYF. CDR3 bases: TGTGCCAGCAGAAAACGGGCGGGGGACGAGCAGTACTTC.

This clone was counted between two and nine times. The chain uses TRBV9 and TRBJ1-4; D is undetermined. Trimming pared 3 bases from V and 7 bases from J, leaving 7 bases between. CDR3 size: 12 residues. In germline, CDR1 is SGDLS, CDR2 YYNGEE. This CDR3 reads CASSALGEKLFF. As DNA, the CDR3 is TGTGCCAGCAGCGCCCTCGGTGAAAAACTGTTTTTT.

This clone has only a few counts. The rearrangement joins TRBV7-9 to TRBJ2-2, with 12 bases lining up with TRBD2. The junction had 4 bases not matched to a gene; V was cut back by 2 bases and J by 6 bases. CDR3 size: 16 residues. Germline V gene lookup returns CDR1 SEHNR and CDR2 FQNEAQ (reference sequence). In nucleotides, the CDR3 is TGTGCCAGCAGCTTAACTAGCGGGAGGATCGCCGGGGAGCTGTTTTTT. This codes for CASSLTSGRIAGELFF. The variable domain in full, completed from reference TRBV7-9 and TRBJ2-2, reads DTGVSQNPRHKITKRGQNVTFRCDPISEHNRLYWYRQTLGQGPEFLTYFQNEAQLEKSRLLSDRFSAERPKGSFSTLEIQRTEQGDSAMYLCASSLTSGRIAGELFFGEGSRLTVL.

As concerns this clone: The junction departs from the called germline gene at one end, perhaps through a read error. The chain has TRBV11-3 and TRBJ2-5, with D unclear. The CDR3 is 15 amino acids. Germline CDR1 SGHNT, CDR2 YENEEA. CDR3 region: CASSLVVPGLETQYF. CDR3 sequence (DNA): TGCGCCAGCAGCTTAGTGGTACCAGGCCTAGAGACCCAGTACTTC.

The rearrangement links TRBV9 to TRBJ2-3; D remains unclear. The germline gives CDR1 SGDLS, CDR2 YYNGEE. The CDR3 has 15 residues. V dropped 0 bases and J dropped 1 base, with 9 bases sitting between them. CDR3 in amino acids: CASSVGLYGTDTQYF. DNA of the CDR3: TGTGCCAGCAGCGTAGGCCTATATGGCACAGATACGCAGTATTTT.

This sequence joins TRBV9 and TRBJ1-5; tentative D call: TRBD1 (5 bases). Per the germline V gene, CDR1 is SGDLS and CDR2 is YYNGEE. Trimming took 0 bases from V and 6 from J, leaving 13 bases between them. This CDR3 has 15 amino acids. The CDR3 protein is CASSVGDQGGQPQHF. For the CDR3, the DNA is TGTGCCAGCAGCGTAGGAGACCAGGGTGGTCAGCCCCAGCATTTT.

This chain links TRBV9 with TRBJ2-1, with D unclear. The V end lost 4 bases, the J end lost 4 bases, and 21 bases lay between the germline ends. The germline V gene encodes CDR1 SGDLS and CDR2 YYNGEE. The CDR3 is made up of 17 amino acids. In DNA form, the CDR3 reads TGTGCCAGCAGCCCAATGCCCGAAAGTATCGGTTACAATGAGCAGTTCTTC. Its protein product is CASSPMPESIGYNEQFF.